This T cell receptor (beta chain) was captured in a study of graft-versus-host responses after intestinal transplantation. Study-wide context: Tacrolimus and steroids were given for 3 to 4 years to all recipients after anti-thymocyte globulin induction.

The repertoire was sequenced with immunoSEQ multiplex PCR; TCRdb's copy has only in-frame clones and lacks some. Of about 97,000 clones listed, about 93% were seen once; the top ten hold roughly 16%. Germline CDR1 is KGHSH and CDR2 is LQKENI. The CDR3 runs to 14 residues. The trim removed 6 bases at V and 6 bases at J, leaving 7 bases unmatched. V is TRBV18 and J is TRBJ1-5; 8 nucleotides line up with TRBD1. This clonotype originated in a human patient who received an intestinal transplant, so some T cells may come from the graft donor. The sample consisted of PBMCs, taken 453 days after intestinal transplant. In DNA form, the CDR3 reads TGTGCCAGCTCCCTAGGACAGGGCGGTCAGCCCCAGCATTTT. Its protein product is CASSLGQGGQPQHF.